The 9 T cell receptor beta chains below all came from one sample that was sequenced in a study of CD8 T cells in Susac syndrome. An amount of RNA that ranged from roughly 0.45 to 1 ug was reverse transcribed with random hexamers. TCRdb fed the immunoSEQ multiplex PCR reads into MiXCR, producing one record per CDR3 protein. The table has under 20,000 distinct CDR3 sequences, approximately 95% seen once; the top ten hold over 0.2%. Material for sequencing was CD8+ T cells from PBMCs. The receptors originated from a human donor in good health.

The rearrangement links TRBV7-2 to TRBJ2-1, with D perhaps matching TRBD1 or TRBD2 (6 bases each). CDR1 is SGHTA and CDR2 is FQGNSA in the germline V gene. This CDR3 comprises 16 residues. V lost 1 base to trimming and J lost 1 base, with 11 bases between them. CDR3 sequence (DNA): TGTGCCAGCAGCTTAGATAGGGGGAGGTCCTACAATGAGCAGTTCTTC. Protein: CASSLDRGRSYNEQFF.

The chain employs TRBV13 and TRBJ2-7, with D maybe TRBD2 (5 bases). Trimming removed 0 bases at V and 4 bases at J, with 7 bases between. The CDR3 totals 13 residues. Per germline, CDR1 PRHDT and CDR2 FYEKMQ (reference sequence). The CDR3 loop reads CASSLGTRYEQYF. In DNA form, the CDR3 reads TGTGCCAGCAGCTTAGGTACTAGGTACGAGCAGTACTTC.

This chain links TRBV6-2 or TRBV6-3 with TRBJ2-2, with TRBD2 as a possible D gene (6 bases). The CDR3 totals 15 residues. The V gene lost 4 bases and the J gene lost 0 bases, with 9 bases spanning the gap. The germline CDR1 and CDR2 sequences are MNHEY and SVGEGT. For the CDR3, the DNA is TGTGCCAGCAGTTTAGCGGAGGCGAACACCGGGGAGCTGTTTTTT. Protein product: CASSLAEANTGELFF.

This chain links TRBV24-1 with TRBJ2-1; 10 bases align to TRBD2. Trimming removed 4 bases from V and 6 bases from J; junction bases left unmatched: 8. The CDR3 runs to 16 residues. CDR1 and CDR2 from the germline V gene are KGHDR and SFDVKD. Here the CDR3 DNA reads TGTGCCACCAGTGACTTCCTAGCGGGGGCCCCCAATGAGCAGTTCTTC. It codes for CATSDFLAGAPNEQFF.

The CDR3 bases are TGTGCCAGCAGCTCGCACCCTCGTCGAGCGGGAGTTCATGATACGCAGTATTTT. This codes for CASSSHPRRAGVHDTQYF. The chain couples TRBV7-2 to TRBJ2-3; 8 positions match TRBD2. The CDR3 is 18 residues long. V trimming: 4 bases; J trimming: 6 bases; junction bases outside the gene matches: 18. Per germline, CDR1 SGHTA and CDR2 FQGNSA.

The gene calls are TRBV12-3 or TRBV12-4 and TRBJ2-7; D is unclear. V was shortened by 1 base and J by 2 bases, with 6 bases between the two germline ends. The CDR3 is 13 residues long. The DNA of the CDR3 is TGTGCCAGCAGTTTAGGCAGTACCTACGAGCAGTACTTC. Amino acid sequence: CASSLGSTYEQYF.

The CDR3 region is CASSTDRQRSYNEQFF. For the CDR3, the DNA is TGTGCCAGCAGTACCGACCGGCAGCGGTCCTACAATGAGCAGTTCTTC. This chain links TRBV27 with TRBJ2-1; D is perhaps TRBD2 (5 bases). The CDR3 has 16 residues. Germline loops: CDR1 MNHEY, CDR2 SMNVEV (reference sequence). Trimming took 5 bases from V and 1 from J, leaving 15 bases between them.

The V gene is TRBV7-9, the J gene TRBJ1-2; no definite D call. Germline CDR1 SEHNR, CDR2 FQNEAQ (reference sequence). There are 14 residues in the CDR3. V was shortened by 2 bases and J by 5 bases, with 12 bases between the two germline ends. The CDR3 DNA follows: TGTGCCAGCAGCTTATCAACAGCGCGGTATGGCTACACCTTC. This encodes CASSLSTARYGYTF.

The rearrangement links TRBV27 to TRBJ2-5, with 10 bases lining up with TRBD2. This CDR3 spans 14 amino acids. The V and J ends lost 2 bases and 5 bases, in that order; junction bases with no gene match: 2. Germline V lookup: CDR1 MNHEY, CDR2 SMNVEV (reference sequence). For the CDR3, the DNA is TGTGCCAGCAGTTTAACTAGCGGGACTGAGACCCAGTACTTC. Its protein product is CASSLTSGTETQYF.